This T cell receptor beta chain was documented in a study of blood T cell repertoires in COVID-19. Germline V CDR1 and CDR2: SGHRS, YFSETQ. Losses at the gene ends were 5 bases for V and 0 bases for J; bases not matched to a gene: 7. This CDR3 is built from 17 residues. Using immunoSEQ multiplex PCR, the repertoire was profiled, and TCRdb retains in-frame clones only, with some absent. This sample carries fewer than 250,000 clones, around 90% of them seen once, and the ten largest clones take about 14%. The TCR originated in a man aged 25 to 40 who had been exposed to COVID-19. This chain uses TRBV5-1 with TRBJ2-6; 8 bases are shared with TRBD1. Sequences were obtained from PBMCs or T cells enriched from blood (not recorded which). In DNA form, the CDR3 reads TGCGCCAGCAGACCGACAGGGGACTTCTCTGGGGCCAACGTCCTGACTTTC. It yields the protein CASRPTGDFSGANVLTF. Supplemented by reference TRBV5-1 and TRBJ2-6, the full variable domain reads KAGVTQTPRYLIKTRGQQVTLSCSPISGHRSVSWYQQTPGQGLQFLFEYFSETQRNKGNFPGRFSGRQFSNSRSEMNVSTLELGDSALYLCASRPTGDFSGANVLTFGAGSRLTVL.